This T cell receptor (beta chain) was retrieved from a study of shared clonotypes between healthy human individuals. Study-wide results and caveats: Sequencing depth was predicted to influence how clonotypes are shared among donors. The diversity represented, both genetic and in exposure history, was limited by few donors.

A word on this clone: Antigen unknown.

The CDR3 covers 14 residues. V gave up 6 bases and J gave up 9 bases, with 18 bases separating them. Germline assignment: CDR1 MNHNY and CDR2 SVGAGI (reference sequence). Method: immunoSEQ multiplex PCR; TCRdb's copy keeps in-frame clones and lacks some. The sample includes about 490,000 clones, around 79% of them seen just once. Unsorted samples used around 98 million PBMCs for genomic DNA. This chain joins TRBV6-6 and TRBJ2-1; either TRBD1 or TRBD2 may supply D (5 bases each). This TCR came from a woman aged 40 to 50 in good health. Some clones in this sample may be carry-over from other donors' samples. Sequenced: PBMCs. The CDR3 loop is CASSFGTPRAEQFF. The CDR3 nucleotides are TGTGCCAGCAGCTTCGGGACCCCTCGGGCTGAGCAGTTCTTC.